This T cell receptor (beta chain) came from a study of shared clonotypes between healthy human individuals. At the level of the study: The cohort had a couple of women and a few men, ages 18 to 49. Study-wide findings and caveats: Sample collection involved blood only; tissue repertoires are likely different.

About this clone: Its cognate antigen is unknown.

Germline CDR1 reads SEHNR; CDR2 reads FQNEAQ (reference sequence). The CDR3 spans 13 residues. Trimming left V 0 bases short and J 5 bases short, with 6 bases between. Original analysis: Owing to the provision of junction-only sequences devoid of quality scores by immunoSEQ, filtering differed. Profiled with immunoSEQ multiplex PCR; TCRdb holds only in-frame clones, not every one. The V and J calls and the clone size are those of that table, but D and trimming were determined from the DNA. The sample lists about half a million clones; around 74% were seen once. This chain links TRBV7-9 with TRBJ2-3, with D maybe TRBD2 (5 bases). The source of this sequence is a middle-aged woman in good health. Some clones in this sample may be carry-over from other donors' samples. The source material was PBMCs. CDR3 loop: CASSLASEDTQYF. CDR3 DNA sequence: TGTGCCAGCAGCTTAGCTAGCGAAGATACGCAGTATTTT.